What follows are 32 T cell receptor beta chains derived from one specimen sequenced in a study of shared clonotypes between healthy human individuals. The repertoire was sequenced with immunoSEQ multiplex PCR; TCRdb's copy has only in-frame clones and lacks some. The sample carries hundreds of thousands of clones, 75% to 85% recorded once. The sample consisted of PBMCs. The origin of the receptors is a woman aged 40 to 55 in good health. Some clones in this sample may be carry-over from other donors' samples.

V gene TRBV6-6 combines with J gene TRBJ1-2; 7 positions agree with TRBD1. The CDR3 covers 15 residues. CDR1 and CDR2 (germline): MNHNY, SVGAGI (reference sequence). Germline trimming cut 2 bases from V and 2 bases from J; bases unmatched to any gene: 5. The CDR3 nucleotides are TGTGCCAGCAGTTACAGGGGACAGCTAAACTATGGCTACACCTTC. Translation: CASSYRGQLNYGYTF.

This chain links TRBV19 with TRBJ2-1; 9 nucleotides line up with TRBD2. The CDR3 covers 15 residues. V was pared by 4 bases and J by 5 bases, with 6 bases of the junction left unmatched. CDR1 is LNHDA and CDR2 is SQIVND in the germline V gene (reference sequence). CDR3 protein: CASSTMTSGHNEQFF. CDR3 bases: TGTGCCAGTAGTACAATGACTAGCGGCCACAATGAGCAGTTCTTC.

This chain joins TRBV9 and TRBJ2-3, with D possibly TRBD2 on 5 matching bases. Per the germline V gene, CDR1 is SGDLS and CDR2 is YYNGEE. The CDR3 length is 15 residues. Deletions cut 3 bases from V and 0 bases from J, with 11 bases between. This chain's CDR3 is CASSERAASTDTQYF. The CDR3, as DNA: TGTGCCAGCAGCGAGAGGGCAGCTAGCACAGATACGCAGTATTTT.

The chain recombines TRBV5-1 with TRBJ2-5; 8 nucleotides align to TRBD1. J was trimmed by 7 bases and V by 4 bases; bases with no gene match: 9. CDR1 and CDR2 (germline): SGHRS, YFSETQ. The CDR3 consists of 14 residues. In nucleotides, the CDR3 is TGCGCCAGCAGCCAGGGACAGGCCGAAGGGACCCAGTACTTC. It yields the protein CASSQGQAEGTQYF.

This sequence joins TRBV19 and TRBJ2-3; D gene unclear. The CDR3 loop spans 13 amino acids. V was trimmed by 9 bases and J by 1 base, leaving 11 bases between them. In germline, CDR1 is LNHDA, CDR2 SQIVND (reference sequence). The CDR3 here is CASSQARTDTQYF. In nucleotides, the CDR3 is TGTGCCAGCAGCCAGGCCCGCACAGATACGCAGTATTTT.

The CDR3 bases are TGTGCCAGCAGGAGGGAAGATTTTGAAAAACTGTTTTTT. This encodes CASRREDFEKLFF. The genes are TRBV2 and TRBJ1-4; no definite D call. This CDR3 comprises 13 residues. In germline, CDR1 is SNHLY, CDR2 FYNNEI. V lost 6 bases and J lost 7, with 12 bases in between.

This clone was seen many times. This sequence joins TRBV14 and TRBJ1-1, with D hard to call. Trimming took off 3 bases at V and 1 base at J, with 6 bases between the two ends. The CDR3 has 13 residues. The germline V gene encodes CDR1 SGHDN and CDR2 FVKESK. The CDR3 DNA follows: TGTGCCAGCAGCCAGGGCAAGAACACTGAAGCTTTCTTT. Its translation is CASSQGKNTEAFF.

The rearrangement links TRBV25-1 to TRBJ1-2; 10 bases are a match to TRBD1. This CDR3 spans 13 amino acids. The V gene's germline CDR1 is MGHDK and CDR2 SYGVNS. V dropped 6 bases and J dropped 6; count of bases not matched to a gene: 4. CDR3 in DNA: TGTGCCAGCAGCCCGGGACAGGGGCATGGCTACACCTTC. Amino acids: CASSPGQGHGYTF.

The rearrangement joins TRBV6-5 to TRBJ1-1; 12 bases align to TRBD1. Germline lookup yields CDR1 MNHEY and CDR2 SVGAGI. This CDR3 spans 14 amino acids. V trimming: 5 bases; J trimming: 5 bases; junction bases outside the gene matches: 3. CDR3 sequence (DNA): TGTGCCAGCAGTAGGGACAGGGGGCTAACTGAAGCTTTCTTT. Its translation: CASSRDRGLTEAFF.

The table lists this clone with a few counts. The chain combines TRBV9 with TRBJ2-1; 7 nucleotides match TRBD2. V lost 7 bases and J lost 5; bases outside the gene matches: 9. Looked up from germline, CDR1 is SGDLS and CDR2 is YYNGEE. This CDR3 spans 14 amino acids. The CDR3: CASGPGGRDNEQFF. The DNA of the CDR3 is TGTGCCAGCGGTCCCGGCGGGAGAGACAATGAGCAGTTCTTC.

The rearrangement joins TRBV25-1 to TRBJ2-7; 8 nucleotides line up with TRBD1. This CDR3 is built from 15 residues. Germline V gives CDR1 MGHDK, CDR2 SYGVNS. V lost 7 bases and J lost 4; bases outside the gene matches: 12. The CDR3 DNA reads as TGTGCCAGCACCGACCAGGGGGCGCGTCCATACGAGCAGTACTTC. Its translation is CASTDQGARPYEQYF.

This clone was recorded once. The rearrangement joins TRBV14 to TRBJ2-5, with TRBD2 matching 8 bases. The CDR3 sequence is 15 residues long. Germline assignment: CDR1 SGHDN and CDR2 FVKESK. The V and J ends lost 0 bases and 5 bases, in that order; junction bases with no gene match: 5. The CDR3 loop reads CASSQDLAGFETQYF. The CDR3 DNA is TGTGCCAGCAGCCAAGATCTAGCGGGCTTTGAGACCCAGTACTTC.

The chain has TRBV28 and TRBJ2-6; no definite D call. Germline V gives CDR1 MDHEN, CDR2 SYDVKM. The V and J ends lost 1 base and 2 bases respectively, with 6 bases between them. The CDR3 sequence is 15 residues long. The DNA for the CDR3 is TGTGCCAGCAGTTTATTAGGGACTGGGGCCAACGTCCTGACTTTC. This gives the protein CASSLLGTGANVLTF.

This clone was detected a few times. The chain carries TRBV27 and TRBJ2-1; 10 bases line up with TRBD2. CDR1 is MNHEY and CDR2 is SMNVEV in the germline V gene (reference sequence). V dropped 6 bases and J dropped 2; count of bases not matched to a gene: 7. The length of the CDR3 is 16 residues. The CDR3: CASRDLAGEAYNEQFF. In DNA form, the CDR3 reads TGTGCCAGCAGGGATCTAGCGGGAGAGGCCTACAATGAGCAGTTCTTC.

The chain employs TRBV7-3 and TRBJ2-3, with 9 bases identical to TRBD2. The ends lost 4 bases at V and 2 bases at J; junction bases unmatched: 1. In germline, CDR1 is SGHTA, CDR2 FQGTGA. The CDR3 is 14 amino acids. The CDR3 region is CASSWTSVTDTQYF. The DNA of the CDR3 is TGTGCCAGCAGCTGGACTAGCGTCACAGATACGCAGTATTTT.

The CDR3: CASTRGRMETQYF. The CDR3 region has the DNA TGTGCCAGCACCAGGGGCAGGATGGAGACCCAGTACTTC. The chain carries TRBV2 and TRBJ2-5, with a tentative D call TRBD1 (6 bases). Germline CDR1 reads SNHLY; CDR2 reads FYNNEI. Trimming stripped 7 bases from V and 5 bases from J, with 14 bases between. CDR3 size: 13 residues.

The chain carries TRBV28 and TRBJ1-5; D is unresolved. The V gene's germline CDR1 is MDHEN and CDR2 SYDVKM. The CDR3 runs 14 residues. The ends were cut back, 6 bases at V and 2 bases at J, with 11 bases in the middle. As DNA, the CDR3 is TGTGCCAGCAGACTATCGGGAGGCAATCAGCCCCAGCATTTT. It translates to CASRLSGGNQPQHF.

The chain recombines TRBV5-1 with TRBJ2-2; no clear D gene. This CDR3 comprises 14 residues. V was clipped by 1 base and J by 6 bases, with 10 bases between them. The germline gives CDR1 SGHRS, CDR2 YFSETQ. CDR3 amino acids: CASSLSFPAGELFF. CDR3 DNA sequence: TGCGCCAGCAGCTTGTCATTCCCAGCCGGGGAGCTGTTTTTT.

The chain joins TRBV7-9 to TRBJ2-4; D may correspond to TRBD1 or TRBD2 (5 bases each). V was shortened by 4 bases and J by 0 bases, with 7 bases between the two germline ends. The CDR3 has 14 amino acids. CDR1 and CDR2 from the germline V gene are SEHNR and FQNEAQ (reference sequence). Written as DNA, the CDR3 is TGTGCCAGCAGCTCCGGGACAGCCAAAAACATTCAGTACTTC. Its translation is CASSSGTAKNIQYF.

The V call is TRBV30, the J call TRBJ1-2; D possibly corresponds to TRBD1 (5 bases). Germline CDR1 is GTSNPN and CDR2 is SVGIG (reference sequence). V was clipped by 0 bases and J by 7 bases, with 12 bases between them. The CDR3 has 13 residues. The CDR3 DNA follows: TGTGCCTGGAGTGTTACGGGGGTCGGTGGCTACACCTTC. This encodes CAWSVTGVGGYTF.

The CDR3 nucleotides read TGTGCCAGCAGCGTAGAGCGGGAGGTGTTTGGTGAGCAGTTCTTC. This sequence encodes CASSVEREVFGEQFF. The rearrangement joins TRBV9 to TRBJ2-1, with 9 bases aligning to TRBD2. The germline gives CDR1 SGDLS, CDR2 YYNGEE. The CDR3 is made up of 15 amino acids. Trimming took 0 bases from V and 9 from J; bases not matched to a gene: 7.

CDR3 in amino acids: CASSTGILDSYEQYF. The DNA of the CDR3 is TGTGCCAGTAGCACAGGGATTTTAGACTCCTACGAGCAGTACTTC. J is TRBJ2-7 and V is TRBV19; weak D call: TRBD1 (6 bases). Deletions cut 6 bases from V and 0 bases from J, with 15 bases between. The V gene's germline CDR1 is LNHDA and CDR2 SQIVND (reference sequence). CDR3 length: 15 amino acids.

The chain couples TRBV6-5 to TRBJ1-2; D is uncertain. CDR3 size: 14 residues. Germline V CDR1 and CDR2: MNHEY, SVGAGI. The V end was cut by 6 bases, the J end by 8 bases, with 19 bases between. The CDR3 DNA reads as TGTGCCAGCAGCCTGAGGACCGCAGAAACGGGCTACACCTTC. Amino acid sequence: CASSLRTAETGYTF.

The table lists this clone with a few counts. A far more abundant clone sits one base away, making this likely a read error. The chain employs TRBV10-2 and TRBJ2-1; 13 bases are a match to TRBD2. Germline V lookup: CDR1 WSHSY, CDR2 SAAADI. The CDR3 consists of 17 residues. The CDR3 is CTSSDPGLAGDSGRQFF. The CDR3 DNA reads as TGCACCAGCAGTGATCCTGGACTAGCGGGAGATAGCGGGAGGCAGTTCTTC.

The chain is built from TRBV4-1 and TRBJ2-7; possibly TRBD1 or TRBD2 for D (6 bases each). The CDR3 covers 14 residues. V was cut by 1 base and J by 4 bases, with 11 bases left in between. The germline gives CDR1 MGHRA, CDR2 YSYEKL. This chain's CDR3 is CASSQGEGGYEQYF. For the CDR3, the DNA is TGCGCCAGCAGCCAAGGGGAAGGGGGGTACGAGCAGTACTTC.

This clone was found a few times. The J gene is TRBJ1-5, the V gene TRBV5-1; TRBD1 is a possible D gene (6 bases). V was shortened by 4 bases and J by 0 bases, with 8 bases between the two germline ends. Germline V lookup: CDR1 SGHRS, CDR2 YFSETQ. The CDR3 is 14 residues long. The CDR3 here is CASSTGISNQPQHF. The CDR3, as DNA: TGCGCCAGCAGCACAGGGATTAGCAATCAGCCCCAGCATTTT.

CDR3 DNA: TGTGCCAGCAGCCGGACAGGGTTGGCAGATACGCAGTATTTT. The encoded protein is CASSRTGLADTQYF. The V gene is TRBV7-3, the J gene TRBJ2-3; 8 positions match TRBD1. The V and J ends lost 5 bases and 4 bases, in that order; junction bases with no gene match: 5. CDR3 size: 14 residues. Germline V CDR1 and CDR2: SGHTA, FQGTGA.

The genes are TRBV5-4 and TRBJ2-3, with 16 bases aligning to TRBD2. Germline V CDR1 and CDR2: SGHNT, YYREEE (reference sequence). Trimming cost V 4 bases and J 3 bases; bases outside gene matches: 11. The CDR3 has 19 amino acids. The CDR3 DNA sequence: TGTGCCAGCAGCACTGGGACTAGCGGGAGGGCCCTGATTACAGATACGCAGTATTTT. As protein: CASSTGTSGRALITDTQYF.

The V call is TRBV28, the J call TRBJ2-2, with D perhaps matching TRBD1 (6 bases). Germline loops: CDR1 MDHEN, CDR2 SYDVKM. The CDR3 is made up of 15 amino acids. V gave up 2 bases and J gave up 2 bases, with 9 bases separating them. CDR3 sequence (DNA): TGTGCCAGCAGTTTACTGGGACACAACACCGGGGAGCTGTTTTTT. Translation gives CASSLLGHNTGELFF.

The rearrangement links TRBV28 to TRBJ2-4; no firm D call. Germline values: CDR1 MDHEN, CDR2 SYDVKM. V was shortened by 2 bases and J by 2 bases, with 7 bases between the two germline ends. CDR3 length: 14 amino acids. CDR3: CASSLGLSKNIQYF. Written as DNA, the CDR3 is TGTGCCAGCAGTTTAGGGTTATCCAAAAACATTCAGTACTTC. The entire variable domain, with the rest obtained from reference TRBV28 and TRBJ2-4, is as follows: DVKVTQSSRYLVKRTGEKVFLECVQDMDHENMFWYRQDPGLGLRLIYFSYDVKMKEKGDIPEGYSVSREKKERFSLILESASTNQTSMYLCASSLGLSKNIQYFGAGTRLSVL.

This sequence joins TRBV18 and TRBJ2-3; D possibly uses TRBD1 or TRBD2 (5 bases each). The V end was cut by 3 bases, the J end by 2 bases, with 9 bases between. CDR1 is KGHSH and CDR2 is LQKENI in the germline V gene. The CDR3 spans 14 residues. The CDR3 sequence: CASSPGVATDTQYF. CDR3 sequence (DNA): TGTGCCAGCTCACCGGGGGTAGCCACAGATACGCAGTATTTT.

This clone was recorded only once. This chain connects TRBV28 to TRBJ2-5; D gene uncertain. The DNA end is more similar to TRBJ2-7, so the J call may be wrong. CDR1 is MDHEN and CDR2 is SYDVKM in the germline V gene. The CDR3 is 12 residues long. The CDR3 DNA follows: TGTGCCAGCAGCTTGCAGTGGGACGAGCAGTACTTC. Translating it yields CASSLQWDEQYF.